These 7 T cell receptor beta chains originate from one sample sequenced in a study of regulatory T cells in long-lasting Graves disease. Building of the TCR beta libraries involved iRepertoire HTBI primers and Arm-PCR of CDR3 regions. TCRdb re-called the multiplex PCR reads through MiXCR, storing one row per CDR3 protein. The repertoire consists of hundreds of thousands of distinct CDR3 sequences, with around 20% occurring once and the leading ten covering 7% to 10%. Sample time point: persistent/refractory GD, antithyroid drugs over 5 years with positive TRAb. Construction of the TCR library relied on RNA isolated from PBMCs. Sequencing was performed on peripheral blood mononuclear cells (PBMCs), taken when the disease was refractory, from a patient treated with antithyroid drugs. Receptors were obtained from a female donor with Graves disease.

There are many counts of this clonotype. V usage is TRBV6-5 and J usage is TRBJ2-7, with D perhaps TRBD2 (7 bases). Germline CDR1 is MNHEY and CDR2 is SVGAGI. The CDR3 sequence is 14 residues long. V gave up 3 bases and J gave up 4 bases, with 13 bases separating them. CDR3 protein: CASSYRGGGYEQYF. CDR3 DNA sequence: TGTGCCAGCAGTTATCGCGGGGGCGGGTACGAGCAGTACTTC.

The rearrangement links TRBV5-1 to TRBJ2-2; D unresolved. This CDR3 is 15 amino acids long. Trimming took 0 bases from V and 6 from J, leaving 12 bases between them. Germline V gives CDR1 SGHRS, CDR2 YFSETQ. In DNA, the CDR3 is TGCGCCAGCAGCTTGGGTGGCCCCCGAGCCGGGGAGCTGTTTTTT. This codes for CASSLGGPRAGELFF.

V usage is TRBV20-1 and J usage is TRBJ2-1, with TRBD2 matching 15 bases. Losses at the gene ends were 3 bases for V and 0 bases for J; bases not matched to a gene: 3. The CDR3 covers 17 residues. The germline gives CDR1 DFQATT, CDR2 SNEGSKA (reference sequence). Here the CDR3 reads CSARGTSGRTSYNEQFF. In nucleotides, the CDR3 is TGCAGTGCTAGGGGGACTAGCGGGAGGACCTCCTACAATGAGCAGTTCTTC.

V usage is TRBV27 and J usage is TRBJ2-3; D unresolved. There are 15 residues in the CDR3. The V gene lost 3 bases and the J gene lost 3 bases, with 13 bases spanning the gap. From germline, CDR1 is MNHEY and CDR2 SMNVEV (reference sequence). For the CDR3, the DNA is TGTGCCAGCAGTTTTTTTAGTACGACTACAGATACGCAGTATTTT. Protein: CASSFFSTTTDTQYF.

V usage is TRBV7-9 and J usage is TRBJ1-2; 8 bases match TRBD1. CDR3 length equals 12 residues. Germline trimming cut 5 bases from V and 6 bases from J; bases unmatched to any gene: 2. CDR1 and CDR2 (germline): SEHNR, FQNEAQ (reference sequence). For the CDR3, the DNA is TGTGCCAGCAGCATGACAGGGGATGGCTACACCTTC. Translation: CASSMTGDGYTF.

This clonotype has ten or more counts. The V call is TRBV15, the J call TRBJ2-5; the D gene is possibly TRBD2 (5 bases). Deletions cut 0 bases from V and 4 bases from J, with 12 bases between. There are 15 residues in the CDR3. Germline CDR1 and CDR2: LNHNV and YYDKDF (reference sequence). CDR3 sequence (DNA): TGTGCCACCAGCAGAGATCATAACGAGGGAGAGACCCAGTACTTC. Residues: CATSRDHNEGETQYF.

At least ten counts were recorded for this clonotype. This chain links TRBV12-3 or TRBV12-4 with TRBJ2-2; 11 bases agree with TRBD2. CDR3 length equals 17 residues. V shed 5 bases, J shed 1 base, and the junction held 6 bases outside the gene matches. The CDR3 sequence is CASSPITSGGNTGELFF. The CDR3 nucleotides are TGTGCCAGCAGTCCCATCACTAGCGGGGGGAACACCGGGGAGCTGTTTTTT.